Listed below are T cell receptor beta chains from one sample, sequenced in a study of T cell responses to AZD1222 COVID-19 vaccine. Profiling relied on immunoSEQ multiplex PCR, and the TCRdb table lists in-frame clones only, not all of them. The sample shows roughly 98,000 clones, roughly 84% of them seen only once. The material sequenced was peripheral blood, taken 28 days after the second AZD1222 dose. These TCRs come from an adult who received the AZD1222 COVID-19 vaccine. Both conserved end residues are part of each CDR3. Each record gives: V gene, J gene, clone size, CDR3 length, D gene, CDR3 protein, CDR3 DNA. A D gene is named only where the DNA matches it firmly. The size field is filled for only some rows; it gives once, few, many or a size class.

TRBV11-3	TRBJ2-3	.	17	TRBD2	CASSLEGLGVSTDTQYF	TGTGCCAGCAGCTTAGAAGGACTAGGTGTTAGCACAGATACGCAGTATTTT
TRBV5-4	TRBJ2-7	.	15	.	CASSLAFGSTYEQYF	TGTGCCAGCAGCTTGGCCTTCGGTTCCACCTACGAGCAGTACTTC
TRBV6-5	TRBJ1-2	.	14	.	CASTDASFLYGYTF	TGTGCCAGCACGGACGCCTCTTTTTTATATGGCTACACCTTC
TRBV7-8	TRBJ1-2	few	12	.	CASSLDVGGYTF	TGTGCCAGCAGCTTAGATGTGGGAGGCTACACCTTC
TRBV11-2	TRBJ2-7	.	16	.	CASSPGGWGLRYEQYF	TGTGCCAGCAGCCCGGGGGGCTGGGGATTGAGGTACGAGCAGTACTTC
TRBV6-1	TRBJ1-4	.	15	TRBD1	CASSEEGARNEKLFF	TGTGCCAGCAGTGAAGAGGGGGCACGGAATGAAAAACTGTTTTTT
TRBV7-2	TRBJ2-4	.	18	TRBD2	CASSAPEGRGLTKNIQYF	TGTGCCAGCAGCGCTCCTGAGGGGCGGGGGTTAACCAAAAACATTCAGTACTTC
TRBV6-5	TRBJ2-1	.	14	TRBD2	CASSGGAPYNEQFF	TGTGCCAGCAGCGGGGGGGCCCCCTACAATGAGCAGTTCTTC
TRBV19	TRBJ1-5	few	14	.	CASSQTTGKQPQHF	TGTGCCAGTAGTCAAACTACAGGGAAGCAGCCCCAGCATTTT
TRBV10-3	TRBJ1-3	.	13	.	CAISAPSGNTIYF	TGTGCCATCAGTGCGCCCTCTGGAAACACCATATATTTT
TRBV7-2	TRBJ2-1	once	15	TRBD2	CASSLLAATYNEQFF	TGTGCCAGCAGCTTACTAGCGGCCACCTACAATGAGCAGTTCTTC
TRBV9	TRBJ1-2	once	14	TRBD1	CASRRQGWDRGYTF	TGTGCCAGCAGAAGACAGGGTTGGGATCGTGGCTACACCTTC
TRBV7-9	TRBJ2-5	.	15	.	CASSMTGTRQETQYF	TGTGCCAGCAGCATGACAGGGACTAGACAAGAGACCCAGTACTTC
TRBV7-2	TRBJ1-1	few	11	.	CASSSRNAAFF	TGTGCCAGCAGCTCCCGGAATGCGGCTTTCTTT
TRBV12-5	TRBJ1-5	.	12	.	CASAGRGQPQHF	TGTGCTAGCGCAGGGCGCGGACAGCCCCAGCATTTT
TRBV18	TRBJ2-7	.	14	TRBD2	CASSPPGLAGGQYF	TGTGCCAGCTCACCACCGGGACTAGCGGGAGGGCAGTACTTC
TRBV2	TRBJ2-1	once	15	TRBD2	CASRGLAGSYNEQFF	TGTGCCAGCAGGGGACTAGCGGGATCCTACAATGAGCAGTTCTTC
TRBV10-3	TRBJ1-2	.	13	TRBD1	CATRDSDNYGYTF	TGTGCCACCCGGGACAGCGACAACTATGGCTACACCTTC
TRBV7-2	TRBJ1-6	once	16	.	CASSLAGGSGNSPLHF	TGTGCCAGCAGCTTAGCCGGGGGCTCAGGCAATTCACCCCTCCACTTT
TRBV5-1	TRBJ1-1	.	14	TRBD1	CASSNRGLNTEAFF	TGCGCCAGCAGCAACAGGGGGCTGAACACTGAAGCTTTCTTT
TRBV5-1	TRBJ2-2	.	15	TRBD1	CASSRTGENTGELFF	TGCGCCAGCAGCCGGACAGGGGAGAACACCGGGGAGCTGTTTTTT
TRBV6-5	TRBJ1-2	.	13	TRBD1	CASSKQGSGGYTF	TGTGCCAGCAGTAAACAGGGGTCGGGTGGCTACACCTTC
TRBV25-1	TRBJ2-7	.	12	.	CASSEQSYEQYF	TGTGCCAGCAGTGAACAGTCCTACGAGCAGTACTTC
TRBV12-5	TRBJ2-2	once	19	TRBD2	CASGFVIAGGNGNTGELFF	TGTGCTAGTGGCTTTGTTATAGCGGGAGGGAACGGGAACACCGGGGAGCTGTTTTTT
TRBV9	TRBJ1-5	.	13	.	CASSPGSNQPQHF	TGTGCCAGCAGCCCCGGTAGCAATCAGCCCCAGCATTTT
TRBV27	TRBJ1-3	once	15	.	CASSLRGPSGNTIYF	TGTGCCAGCAGTTTAAGGGGACCCTCTGGAAACACCATATATTTT
TRBV19	TRBJ2-1	few	15	TRBD2	CASSIPGLAGDEQFF	TGTGCCAGTAGTATCCCGGGACTAGCGGGAGATGAGCAGTTCTTC
TRBV15	TRBJ1-5	.	15	.	CATSPPGSEYQPQHF	TGTGCCACCAGCCCCCCCGGCAGTGAATATCAGCCCCAGCATTTT
TRBV7-2	TRBJ2-1	.	15	TRBD2	CASSRRLAGDNEQFF	TGTGCCAGCAGCCGGCGACTAGCGGGAGACAATGAGCAGTTCTTC
TRBV21-1	TRBJ2-7	.	17	.	CASSKGSRAGASYEQYF	TGTGCCAGCAGCAAAGGTTCGCGAGCGGGAGCGAGTTACGAGCAGTACTTC
TRBV19	TRBJ2-2	.	16	.	CASSRKILPNTGELFF	TGTGCCAGTAGTAGAAAAATCCTACCCAACACCGGGGAGCTGTTTTTT
TRBV7-8	TRBJ1-1	.	16	TRBD1	CASSLAGGQGLTEAFF	TGTGCCAGCAGCTTAGCTGGGGGACAGGGGCTCACTGAAGCTTTCTTT